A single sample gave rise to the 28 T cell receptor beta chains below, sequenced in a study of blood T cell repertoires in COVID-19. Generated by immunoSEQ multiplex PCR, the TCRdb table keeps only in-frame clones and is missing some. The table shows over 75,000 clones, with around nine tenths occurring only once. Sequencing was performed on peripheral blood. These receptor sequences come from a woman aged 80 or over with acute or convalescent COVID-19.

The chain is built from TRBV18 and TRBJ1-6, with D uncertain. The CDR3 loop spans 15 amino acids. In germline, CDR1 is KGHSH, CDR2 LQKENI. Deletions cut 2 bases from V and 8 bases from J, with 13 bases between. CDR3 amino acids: CASSPIPPRDSPLHF. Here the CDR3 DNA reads TGTGCCAGCTCACCAATCCCCCCGCGAGATTCACCCCTCCACTTT.

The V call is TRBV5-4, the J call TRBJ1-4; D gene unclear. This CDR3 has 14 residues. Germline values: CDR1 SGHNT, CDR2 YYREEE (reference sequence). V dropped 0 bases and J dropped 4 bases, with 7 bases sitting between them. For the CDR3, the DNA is TGTGCCAGCAGCTTGGGAGGAGATAATGAAAAACTGTTTTTT. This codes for CASSLGGDNEKLFF.

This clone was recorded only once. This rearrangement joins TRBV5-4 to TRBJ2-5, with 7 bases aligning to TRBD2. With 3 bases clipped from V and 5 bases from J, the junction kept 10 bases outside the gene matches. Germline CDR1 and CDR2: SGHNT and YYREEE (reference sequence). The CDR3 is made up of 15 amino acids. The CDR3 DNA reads TGTGCCAGCAGCTCCAGCGGGAACCGGGTCGAGACCCAGTACTTC. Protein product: CASSSSGNRVETQYF.

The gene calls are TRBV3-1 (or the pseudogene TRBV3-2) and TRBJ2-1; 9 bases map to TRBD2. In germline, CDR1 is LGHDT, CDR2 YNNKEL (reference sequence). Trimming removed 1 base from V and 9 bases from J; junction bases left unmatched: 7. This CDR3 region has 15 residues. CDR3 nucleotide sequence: TGTGCCAGCAGCCAAGGCGGGAGGGCCGATATTGAGCAGTTCTTC. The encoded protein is CASSQGGRADIEQFF.

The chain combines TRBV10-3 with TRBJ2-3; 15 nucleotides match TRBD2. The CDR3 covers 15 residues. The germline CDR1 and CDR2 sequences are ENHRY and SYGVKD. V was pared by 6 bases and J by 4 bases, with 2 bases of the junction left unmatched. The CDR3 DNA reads TGTGCCATCAGCGGACTAGCGGGAGGGCCAGATACGCAGTATTTT. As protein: CAISGLAGGPDTQYF.

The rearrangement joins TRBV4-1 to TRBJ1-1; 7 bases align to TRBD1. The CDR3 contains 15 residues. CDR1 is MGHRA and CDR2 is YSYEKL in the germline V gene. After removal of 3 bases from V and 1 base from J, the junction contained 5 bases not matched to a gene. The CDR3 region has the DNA TGCGCCAGCAGCCACTCGGACAGGACGAACACTGAAGCTTTCTTT. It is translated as CASSHSDRTNTEAFF.

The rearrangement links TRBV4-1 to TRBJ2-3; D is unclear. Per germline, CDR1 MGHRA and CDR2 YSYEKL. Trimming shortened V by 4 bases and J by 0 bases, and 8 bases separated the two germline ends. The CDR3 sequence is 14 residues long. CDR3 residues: CASSLVLSTDTQYF. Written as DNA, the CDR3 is TGCGCCAGCAGCCTCGTCCTTAGCACAGATACGCAGTATTTT.

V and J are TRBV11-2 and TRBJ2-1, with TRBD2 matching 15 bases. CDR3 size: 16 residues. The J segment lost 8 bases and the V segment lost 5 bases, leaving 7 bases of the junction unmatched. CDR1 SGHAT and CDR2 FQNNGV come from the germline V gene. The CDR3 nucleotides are TGTGCCAGCAGCGCCCGGACTAGCGGGAGGGTCGATGAGCAGTTCTTC. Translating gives CASSARTSGRVDEQFF.

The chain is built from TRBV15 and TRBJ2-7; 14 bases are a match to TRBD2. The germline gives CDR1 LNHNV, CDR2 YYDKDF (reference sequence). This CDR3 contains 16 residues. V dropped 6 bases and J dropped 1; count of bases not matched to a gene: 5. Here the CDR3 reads CATRSGTSGSSYEQYF. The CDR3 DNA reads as TGTGCCACCAGGTCCGGGACTAGCGGGAGTTCCTACGAGCAGTACTTC.

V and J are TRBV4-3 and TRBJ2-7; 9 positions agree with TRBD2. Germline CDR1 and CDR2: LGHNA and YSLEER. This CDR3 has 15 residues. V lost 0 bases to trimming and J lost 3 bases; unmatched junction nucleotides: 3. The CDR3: CASSQETSGFYEQYF. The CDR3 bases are TGCGCCAGCAGCCAAGAGACTAGCGGATTCTACGAGCAGTACTTC.

In DNA form, the CDR3 reads TGTGCCAGCAGCCCAGCTAATGAAAAACTGTTTTTT. It is translated as CASSPANEKLFF. The rearrangement joins TRBV11-2 to TRBJ1-4; no clear D. Germline values: CDR1 SGHAT, CDR2 FQNNGV. The CDR3 spans 12 residues. Trimming removed 5 bases at V and 3 bases at J, with 4 bases between.

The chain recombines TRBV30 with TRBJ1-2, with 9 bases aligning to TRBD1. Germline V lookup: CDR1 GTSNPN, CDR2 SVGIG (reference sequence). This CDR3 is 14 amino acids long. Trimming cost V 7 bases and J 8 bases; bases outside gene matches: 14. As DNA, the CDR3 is TGTGCCTCACCGTTTAGGGACAGGGTATTAGGCTACACCTTC. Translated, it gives CASPFRDRVLGYTF. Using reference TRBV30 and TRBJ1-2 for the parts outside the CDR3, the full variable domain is SQTIHQWPATLVQPVGSPLSLECTVEGTSNPNLYWYRQAAGRGLQLLFYSVGIGQISSEVPQNLSASRPQDRQFILSSKKLLLSDSGFYLCASPFRDRVLGYTFGSGTRLTVV.

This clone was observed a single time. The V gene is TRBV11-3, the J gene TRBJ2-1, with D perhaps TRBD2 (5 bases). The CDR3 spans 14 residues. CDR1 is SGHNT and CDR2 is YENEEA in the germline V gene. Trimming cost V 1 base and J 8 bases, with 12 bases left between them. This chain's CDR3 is CASSLGVLDHEQFF. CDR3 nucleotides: TGTGCCAGCAGCTTAGGGGTACTAGACCATGAGCAGTTCTTC. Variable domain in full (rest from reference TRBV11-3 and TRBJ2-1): EAGVVQSPRYKIIEKKQPVAFWCNPISGHNTLYWYLQNLGQGPELLIRYENEEAVDDSQLPKDRFSAERLKGVDSTLKIQPAELGDSAVYLCASSLGVLDHEQFFGPGTRLTVL.

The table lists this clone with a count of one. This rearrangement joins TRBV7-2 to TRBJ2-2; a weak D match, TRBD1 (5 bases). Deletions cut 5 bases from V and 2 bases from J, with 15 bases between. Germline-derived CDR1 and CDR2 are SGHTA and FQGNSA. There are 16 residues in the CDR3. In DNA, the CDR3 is TGTGCCAGCAGCCCCCCAGGGCGAGGAAACACCGGGGAGCTGTTTTTT. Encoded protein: CASSPPGRGNTGELFF.

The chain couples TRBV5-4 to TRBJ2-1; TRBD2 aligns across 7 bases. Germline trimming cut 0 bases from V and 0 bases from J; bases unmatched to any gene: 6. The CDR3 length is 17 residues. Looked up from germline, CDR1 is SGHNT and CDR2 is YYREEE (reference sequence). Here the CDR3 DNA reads TGTGCCAGCAGCTTGGGGGGAGGGAAACGCTCCTACAATGAGCAGTTCTTC. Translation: CASSLGGGKRSYNEQFF.

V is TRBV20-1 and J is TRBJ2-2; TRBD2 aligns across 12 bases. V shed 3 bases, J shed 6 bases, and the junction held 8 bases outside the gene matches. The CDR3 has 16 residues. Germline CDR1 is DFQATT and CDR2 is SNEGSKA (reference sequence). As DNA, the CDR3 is TGCAGTGCTAGTGGGTCTAGCGGGGGGGCCGCCGGGGAGCTGTTTTTT. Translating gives CSASGSSGGAAGELFF.

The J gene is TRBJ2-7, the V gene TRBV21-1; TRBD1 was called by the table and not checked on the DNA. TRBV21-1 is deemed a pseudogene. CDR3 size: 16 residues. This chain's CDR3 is CASSNSGQSSSYEQYF. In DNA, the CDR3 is TGTGCCAGCAGCAACTCGGGACAATCGAGCTCCTACGAGCAGTACTTC.

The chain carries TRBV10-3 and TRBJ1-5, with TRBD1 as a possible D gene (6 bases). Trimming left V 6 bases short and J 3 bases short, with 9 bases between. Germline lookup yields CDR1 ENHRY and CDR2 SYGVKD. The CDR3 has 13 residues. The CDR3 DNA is TGTGCCATCAGGAGGGACAACAATCAGCCCCAGCATTTT. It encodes CAIRRDNNQPQHF.

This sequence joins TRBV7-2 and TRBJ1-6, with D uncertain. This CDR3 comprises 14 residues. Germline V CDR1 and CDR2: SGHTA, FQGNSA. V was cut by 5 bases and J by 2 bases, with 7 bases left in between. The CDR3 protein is CASSREAYNSPLHF. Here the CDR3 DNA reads TGTGCCAGCAGCAGGGAGGCCTATAATTCACCCCTCCACTTT.

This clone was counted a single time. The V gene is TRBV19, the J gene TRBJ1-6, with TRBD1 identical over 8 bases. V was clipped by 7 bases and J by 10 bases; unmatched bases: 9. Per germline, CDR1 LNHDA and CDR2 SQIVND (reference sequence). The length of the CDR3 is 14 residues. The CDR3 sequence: CASNLGQGGSPLHF. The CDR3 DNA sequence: TGTGCCAGTAACCTCGGACAGGGCGGATCACCCCTCCACTTT.

The DNA of the CDR3 is TGTGCCAGCAGCTCCCGGGACAGGGCGGCTTTCTTT. Translated, it gives CASSSRDRAAFF. The rearrangement joins TRBV13 to TRBJ1-1; 9 bases line up with TRBD1. Germline V gene data show CDR1 as PRHDT and CDR2 as FYEKMQ (reference sequence). J lost 11 bases, V lost 4 bases, and 5 bases had no gene match. The CDR3 has 12 amino acids.

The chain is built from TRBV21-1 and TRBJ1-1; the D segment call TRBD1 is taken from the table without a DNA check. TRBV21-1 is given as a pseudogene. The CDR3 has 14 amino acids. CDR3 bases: TGTGCCAGCAGCAGGACAGGGTGGGACACTGAAGCTTTCTTT. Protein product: CASSRTGWDTEAFF.

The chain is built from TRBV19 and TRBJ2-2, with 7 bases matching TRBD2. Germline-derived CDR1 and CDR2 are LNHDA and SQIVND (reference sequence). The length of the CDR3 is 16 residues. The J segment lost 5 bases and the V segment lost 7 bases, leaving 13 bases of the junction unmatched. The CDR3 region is CASTRSIPGGTGELFF. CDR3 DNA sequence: TGTGCCAGTACCCGTAGTATACCCGGGGGGACCGGGGAGCTGTTTTTT.

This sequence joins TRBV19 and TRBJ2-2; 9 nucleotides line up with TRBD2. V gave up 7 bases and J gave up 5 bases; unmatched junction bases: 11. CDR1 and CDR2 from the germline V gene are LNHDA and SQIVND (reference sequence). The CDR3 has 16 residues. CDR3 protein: CASTARLAGFTGELFF. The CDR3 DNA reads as TGTGCCAGTACAGCTCGGCTAGCGGGATTTACCGGGGAGCTGTTTTTT.

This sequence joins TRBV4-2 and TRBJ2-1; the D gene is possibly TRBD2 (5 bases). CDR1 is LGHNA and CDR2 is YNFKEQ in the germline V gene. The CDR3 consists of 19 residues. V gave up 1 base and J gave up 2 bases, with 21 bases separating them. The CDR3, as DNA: TGTGCCAGCAGCCAAGGGTGGACCAGGTCGGGGAACGCCTACAATGAGCAGTTCTTC. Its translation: CASSQGWTRSGNAYNEQFF.

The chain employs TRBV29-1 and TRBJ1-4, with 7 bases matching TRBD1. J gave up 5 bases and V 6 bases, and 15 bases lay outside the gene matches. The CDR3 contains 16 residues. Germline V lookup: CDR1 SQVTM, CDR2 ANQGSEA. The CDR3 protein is CSVGDSILPRNEKLFF. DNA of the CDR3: TGCAGCGTCGGGGACAGCATCCTCCCCAGGAATGAAAAACTGTTTTTT.

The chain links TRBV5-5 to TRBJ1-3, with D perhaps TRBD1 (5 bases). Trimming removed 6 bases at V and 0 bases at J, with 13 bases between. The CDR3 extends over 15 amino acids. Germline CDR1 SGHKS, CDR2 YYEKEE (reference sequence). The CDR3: CASTLGTFSGNTIYF. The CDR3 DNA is TGTGCCAGCACCCTTGGGACTTTCTCTGGAAACACCATATATTTT.

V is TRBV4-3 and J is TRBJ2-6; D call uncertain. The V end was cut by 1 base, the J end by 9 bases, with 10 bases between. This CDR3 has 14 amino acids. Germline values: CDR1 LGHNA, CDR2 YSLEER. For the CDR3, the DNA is TGCGCCAGCAGCCAAGGTCACGCCAGCAACGTCCTGACTTTC. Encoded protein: CASSQGHASNVLTF.